Each of the 13 T cell receptor beta chains below was sequenced from the same sample in a study of beta chain features in type 1 diabetes. Study-wide points: The study found moderately but significantly shorter TCRB CDR3s in all four CD4+ subsets of Type 1 diabetes patients.

No antigen has been identified for these receptors. All of the isolated RNA was reverse transcribed, so expressed TCRB transcripts were sequenced. Sequencing was performed with immunoSEQ multiplex PCR; in TCRdb, only in-frame clones are kept and a portion is missing. The table shows some 660,000 clones, with about an eighth occurring only once. The sample consisted of naive CD4+ T cells from blood. These receptors came from a man between 18 and 29 years old with type 1 diabetes.

This chain connects TRBV29-1 to TRBJ2-5; D possibly corresponds to TRBD2 (5 bases). Trimming left V 7 bases short and J 5 bases short, with 11 bases between. Germline CDR1 is SQVTM and CDR2 is ANQGSEA. The CDR3 runs to 11 residues. DNA of the CDR3: TGCAGCGGCCCCACGGGGGAGACCCAGTACTTC. It translates to CSGPTGETQYF.

The chain employs TRBV28 and TRBJ1-4; 8 bases line up with TRBD1. The CDR3 has 17 residues. The J segment lost 0 bases and the V segment lost 4 bases, leaving 7 bases of the junction unmatched. From germline, CDR1 is MDHEN and CDR2 SYDVKM. The CDR3 sequence is CASSSVGQAATNEKLFF. DNA for the CDR3: TGTGCCAGCAGTTCCGTGGGACAGGCTGCAACTAATGAAAAACTGTTTTTT.

The chain carries TRBV29-1 and TRBJ2-3; 9 positions agree with TRBD1. V was clipped by 4 bases and J by 11 bases; unmatched bases: 22. Looked up from germline, CDR1 is SQVTM and CDR2 is ANQGSEA. This CDR3 is built from 17 residues. CDR3: CSVGNSRTGAGGDEQYF. In DNA form, the CDR3 reads TGCAGCGTTGGGAATTCCAGGACAGGGGCGGGTGGAGATGAGCAGTATTTT.

This clone was observed a handful of times. The V and J genes are TRBV30 and TRBJ2-3; no clear D. The V end was cut by 5 bases, the J end by 2 bases, with 14 bases between. In germline, CDR1 is GTSNPN, CDR2 SVGIG (reference sequence). The CDR3 extends over 14 amino acids. DNA of the CDR3: TGTGCCTGGGTGTCACGGCGAACCACAGATACGCAGTATTTT. It translates to CAWVSRRTTDTQYF. The full variable domain, its missing parts supplied by reference TRBV30 and TRBJ2-3, is SQTIHQWPATLVQPVGSPLSLECTVEGTSNPNLYWYRQAAGRGLQLLFYSVGIGQISSEVPQNLSASRPQDRQFILSSKKLLLSDSGFYLCAWVSRRTTDTQYFGPGTRLTVL.

In the case of this clone: The junction departs from germline at one end; a sequencing error may be responsible. The chain has TRBV29-1 and TRBJ1-1; no firm D call. CDR1 is SQVTM, CDR2 ANQGSEA, per germline. The CDR3 totals 8 residues. Here the CDR3 reads CSADTAIF. The CDR3 DNA sequence: TGCAGCGCCGACACGGCCATATTT.

This clone was picked up a small number of times. V is TRBV30 and J is TRBJ2-7; TRBD2 matches 7 bases. CDR3 length: 12 amino acids. V shed 3 bases, J shed 6 bases, and the junction held 5 bases outside the gene matches. Germline V lookup: CDR1 GTSNPN, CDR2 SVGIG (reference sequence). CDR3 residues: CAWSWTGGEQYF. CDR3 bases: TGTGCCTGGAGCTGGACGGGGGGCGAGCAGTACTTC.

This clone turned up a few times. The rearrangement links TRBV5-6 to TRBJ1-1, with a possible D match to TRBD1 (6 bases). The CDR3 has 14 amino acids. V was shortened by 2 bases and J by 6 bases, with 14 bases between the two germline ends. CDR1 and CDR2 (germline): SGHDT, YYEEEE. Written as DNA, the CDR3 is TGTGCCAGCAGCTTAAATCAGGGGAATGCTGAAGCTTTCTTT. Its protein product is CASSLNQGNAEAFF.

The rearrangement links TRBV14 to TRBJ2-2, with no clear D. The germline CDR1 and CDR2 sequences are SGHDN and FVKESK. V was trimmed by 1 base and J by 0 bases, leaving 9 bases between them. The CDR3 spans 16 residues. The CDR3 sequence: CASSQVWRSNTGELFF. The DNA for the CDR3 is TGTGCCAGCAGCCAAGTTTGGCGGTCGAACACCGGGGAGCTGTTTTTT.

As DNA, the CDR3 is TGCAGCGTTGTGACAGGGATCTACGAGCAGTACTTC. It codes for CSVVTGIYEQYF. The chain has TRBV29-1 and TRBJ2-7; TRBD1 agrees at 7 bases. This CDR3 is 12 amino acids long. The V gene's germline CDR1 is SQVTM and CDR2 ANQGSEA. Unmatched junction bases numbered 3, after V lost 4 bases and J lost 3 bases.

The chain couples TRBV7-9 to TRBJ2-5, with a tentative D call TRBD2 (5 bases). Trimming took off 5 bases at V and 5 bases at J, with 12 bases between the two ends. The CDR3 sequence is 13 residues long. CDR1 SEHNR and CDR2 FQNEAQ come from the germline V gene (reference sequence). The CDR3 region is CASSHLSVETQYF. CDR3 DNA: TGTGCCAGCAGCCACCTTAGCGTGGAGACCCAGTACTTC. The full variable domain, in which reference TRBV7-9 and TRBJ2-5 provide the parts outside the CDR3, is DTGVSQNPRHKITKRGQNVTFRCDPISEHNRLYWYRQTLGQGPEFLTYFQNEAQLEKSRLLSDRFSAERPKGSFSTLEIQRTEQGDSAMYLCASSHLSVETQYFGPGTRLLVL.

The chain combines TRBV4-3 with TRBJ1-2, with D perhaps matching TRBD1 (6 bases). Trimming shortened V by 3 bases and J by 7 bases, and 18 bases separated the two germline ends. The germline V gene has CDR1 LGHNA and CDR2 YSLEER. CDR3 length: 15 amino acids. The CDR3 DNA follows: TGCGCCAGCAGCCAGTCTACCGGGACAAAGAGTGGCTACACCTTC. Translating gives CASSQSTGTKSGYTF.

This clone has a handful of counts. The rearrangement joins TRBV11-2 to TRBJ2-3; tentative D call: TRBD2 (5 bases). V was trimmed by 4 bases and J by 1 base, leaving 6 bases between them. The length of the CDR3 is 13 residues. The germline CDR1 and CDR2 sequences are SGHAT and FQNNGV. The CDR3 DNA sequence: TGTGCCAGCAGCTGGGGAGGCACAGATACGCAGTATTTT. Protein: CASSWGGTDTQYF.

This clone was observed a few times. This chain uses TRBV7-3 with TRBJ1-1; D uncertain. This CDR3 spans 15 amino acids. V was pared by 1 base and J by 1 base, with 10 bases between. From germline, CDR1 is SGHTA and CDR2 FQGTGA. The CDR3 bases are TGTGCCAGCAGCTTAAATCCGCAGACGAACACTGAAGCTTTCTTT. Amino acids: CASSLNPQTNTEAFF.